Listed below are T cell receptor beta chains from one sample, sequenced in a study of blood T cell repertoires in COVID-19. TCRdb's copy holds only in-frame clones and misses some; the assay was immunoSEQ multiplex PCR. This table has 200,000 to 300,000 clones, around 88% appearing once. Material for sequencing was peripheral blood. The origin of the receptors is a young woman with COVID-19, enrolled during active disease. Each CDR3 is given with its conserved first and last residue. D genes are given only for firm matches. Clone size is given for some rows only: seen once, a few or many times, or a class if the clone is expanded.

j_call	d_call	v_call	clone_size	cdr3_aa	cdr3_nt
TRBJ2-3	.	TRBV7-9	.	CASSPNRGTDTQYF	TGTGCCAGCAGCCCAAACCGGGGCACAGATACGCAGTATTTT
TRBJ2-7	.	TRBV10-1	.	CASSESWAAEEYF	TGCGCCAGCAGTGAGTCGTGGGCAGCGGAAGAGTACTTC
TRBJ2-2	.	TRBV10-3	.	CAISAGSGELFF	TGTGCCATCAGCGCGGGGTCCGGGGAGCTGTTTTTT
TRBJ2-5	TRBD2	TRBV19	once	CASSMAGVGETQYF	TGTGCCAGTAGTATGGCGGGAGTCGGGGAGACCCAGTACTTC
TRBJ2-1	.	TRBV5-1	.	CASSLASRGPVEQFF	TGCGCCAGCAGCTTGGCCAGTCGGGGTCCCGTTGAGCAGTTCTTC
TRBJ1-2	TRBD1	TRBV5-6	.	CASSWGTGDGYTF	TGTGCCAGCAGTTGGGGGACAGGGGATGGCTACACCTTC
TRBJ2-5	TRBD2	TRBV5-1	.	CASSLVSGGTGETQYF	TGCGCCAGCAGCTTGGTTAGCGGGGGGACTGGAGAGACCCAGTACTTC
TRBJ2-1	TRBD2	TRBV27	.	CASSPPGLENNEQFF	TGTGCCAGCAGTCCCCCGGGACTAGAGAACAATGAGCAGTTCTTC
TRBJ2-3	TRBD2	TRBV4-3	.	CASSQLSGSGDTQYF	TGCGCCAGCAGCCAATTAAGCGGGAGTGGGGATACGCAGTATTTT
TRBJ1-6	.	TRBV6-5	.	CASSYGASYNSPLHF	TGTGCCAGCAGTTACGGGGCGTCCTATAATTCACCCCTCCACTTT
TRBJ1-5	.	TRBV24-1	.	CATSDHQGPSNQPQHF	TGTGCCACCAGCGACCATCAGGGGCCGAGCAATCAGCCCCAGCATTTT
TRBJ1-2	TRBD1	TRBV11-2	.	CASSFRTGDYGYTF	TGTGCCAGCAGCTTTCGGACAGGGGACTATGGCTACACCTTC
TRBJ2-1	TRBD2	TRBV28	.	CASSSLGLERNEQFF	TGTGCCAGCAGTTCCCTCGGACTAGAGCGCAATGAGCAGTTCTTC
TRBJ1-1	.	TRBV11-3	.	CASSHRLETEAFF	TGTGCCAGCAGCCACAGGTTAGAGACTGAAGCTTTCTTT
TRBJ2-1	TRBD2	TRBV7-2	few	CASSLVLAGTTEQFF	TGTGCCAGCAGCTTGGTACTAGCGGGAACAACTGAGCAGTTCTTC
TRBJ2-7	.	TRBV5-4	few	CASSFVASWEQYF	TGTGCCAGCAGCTTCGTGGCTAGTTGGGAGCAGTACTTC
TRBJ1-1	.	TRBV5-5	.	CASSLNRALEAFF	TGTGCCAGCAGCTTGAACAGGGCTCTTGAAGCTTTCTTT
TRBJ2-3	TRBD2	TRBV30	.	CAWVLAGGPTDTQYF	TGTGCCTGGGTACTAGCGGGAGGCCCCACAGATACGCAGTATTTT
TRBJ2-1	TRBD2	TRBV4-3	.	CASSHGLAGGPSYNEQFF	TGCGCCAGCAGCCACGGACTAGCGGGAGGGCCTTCCTACAATGAGCAGTTCTTC
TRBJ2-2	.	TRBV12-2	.	CASRQNGELAGANGELFF	TGTGCAAGTCGCCAGAATGGGGAACTAGCGGGGGCGAACGGGGAGCTGTTTTTT
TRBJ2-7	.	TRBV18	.	CASSPPSFPYEQYF	TGTGCCAGCTCACCACCGTCGTTCCCCTACGAGCAGTACTTC
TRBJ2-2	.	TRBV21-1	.	CAKRQGDAGELFF	TGTGCCAAGAGACAGGGGGACGCCGGGGAGCTGTTTTTT
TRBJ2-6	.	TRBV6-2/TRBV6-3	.	CASSYGGGSGANVLTF	TGTGCCAGCAGTTACGGTGGAGGGTCTGGGGCCAACGTCCTGACTTTC
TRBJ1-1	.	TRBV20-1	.	CSAGGRQAFF	TGCAGTGCTGGAGGGAGGCAAGCTTTCTTT
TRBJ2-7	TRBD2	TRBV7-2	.	CASRRTSGGPVTYEQYF	TGTGCCAGCAGAAGGACTAGCGGGGGGCCCGTAACCTACGAGCAGTACTTC
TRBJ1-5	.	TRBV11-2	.	CASSPWGDSDGPQHF	TGTGCCAGCAGCCCCTGGGGCGATTCCGATGGGCCCCAGCATTTT
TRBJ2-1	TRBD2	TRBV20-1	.	CSASLPLGAGDSNEQFF	TGCAGTGCTAGTCTTCCGTTAGGAGCGGGGGATTCCAATGAGCAGTTCTTC
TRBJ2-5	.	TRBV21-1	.	CASSNGLADAVTQYF	TGTGCCAGCAGCAACGGACTAGCGGACGCTGTGACCCAGTACTTC
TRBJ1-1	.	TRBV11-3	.	CASSPTNGWGNTEAFF	TGTGCCAGCAGCCCGACTAATGGTTGGGGGAACACTGAAGCTTTCTTT
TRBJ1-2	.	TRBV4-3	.	CASSPGQSYGYTF	TGCGCCAGCAGCCCCGGACAGAGCTATGGCTACACCTTC
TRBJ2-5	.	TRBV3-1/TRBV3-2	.	CASSPPSGTQYF	TGTGCCAGCAGCCCCCCGTCGGGGACCCAGTACTTC
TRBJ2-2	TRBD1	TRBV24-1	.	CATSEDRDHTGELFF	TGTGCCACCAGTGAGGACAGGGACCACACCGGGGAGCTGTTTTTT
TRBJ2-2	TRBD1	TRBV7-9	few	CASSPKTGVRNTGELFF	TGTGCCAGCAGCCCAAAGACAGGGGTGAGGAACACCGGGGAGCTGTTTTTT
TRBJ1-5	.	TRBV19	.	CASSSGGMGPQHF	TGTGCCAGTAGTAGCGGCGGGATGGGGCCCCAGCATTTT
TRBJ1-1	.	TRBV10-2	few	CASSEPGESTEAFF	TGCGCCAGCAGTGAGCCAGGGGAAAGTACTGAAGCTTTCTTT
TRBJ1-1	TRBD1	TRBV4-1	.	CASSQGTGGVNTEAFF	TGCGCCAGCAGCCAGGGAACAGGGGGCGTGAACACTGAAGCTTTCTTT
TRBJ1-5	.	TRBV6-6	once	CASSYGEGWSNQPQHF	TGTGCCAGCAGTTACGGCGAGGGATGGAGCAATCAGCCCCAGCATTTT
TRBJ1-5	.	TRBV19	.	CASSIRGNQPQHF	TGTGCCAGTAGTATCCGGGGGAATCAGCCCCAGCATTTT
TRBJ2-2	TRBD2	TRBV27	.	CASSLRTSGGAGELFF	TGTGCCAGCAGTCTACGGACTAGCGGGGGGGCCGGGGAGCTGTTTTTT
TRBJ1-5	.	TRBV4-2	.	CASSQELEQYQPQHF	TGTGCCAGCAGCCAAGAGCTTGAACAATACCAGCCCCAGCATTTT